These T cell receptor beta chains were read from a single sample in a study of glioma-infiltrating T cells. One entry per CDR3 protein, called by TCRdb with MiXCR from the multiplex PCR reads. The sample carries roughly 100,000 distinct CDR3 sequences, approximately 28% recorded once. The sample consisted of glioma tissue, nonneoplastic brain tissue, or PBMCs (not recorded which). Every receptor here comes from a human donor with low-grade glioma or glioblastoma, undergoing nonglioma brain surgery, or in good health (not recorded which). Both conserved end residues are part of each CDR3. A D gene is named only where the DNA matches it firmly. Only some rows state a clone size, as once, few, many or a class for expanded clones.

size | J | length | V | D | DNA | CDR3
many | TRBJ1-3 | 13 | TRBV20-1 | TRBD1 | TGCAGTGCTAGAGCAGGGGGTGGAAACACCATATATTTT | CSARAGGGNTIYF
many | TRBJ2-5 | 11 | TRBV3-1 | - | TGTGCCAGCAGCTCCGCGGGGACCCAGTACTTC | CASSSAGTQYF
many | TRBJ2-1 | 15 | TRBV25-1 | TRBD1 | TGTGCCAGCAAAAACCGGGACAGTCCCTACAATGAGCAGTTCTTC | CASKNRDSPYNEQFF
- | TRBJ1-5 | 14 | TRBV11-2 | - | TGTGCCAGCAGCTTATCGCCGGGCAATCAGCCCCAGCATTTT | CASSLSPGNQPQHF
many | TRBJ1-2 | 12 | TRBV10-3 | - | TGTGCCATCACCCCGGACCGCTATGGCTACACCTTC | CAITPDRYGYTF
many | TRBJ2-3 | 13 | TRBV27 | - | TGTGCCAGCAGACCCGGGACTTCAGATACGCAGTATTTT | CASRPGTSDTQYF
- | TRBJ2-1 | 12 | TRBV18 | - | TGTGCCAGCTCACCACCGGTTAATGAGCAGTTCTTC | CASSPPVNEQFF
- | TRBJ1-1 | 16 | TRBV28 | TRBD1 | TGTGCCAGCAGTTCGCTTCGACAGGGCCAAAGGGACGAAGCTTTCTTT | CASSSLRQGQRDEAFF
many | TRBJ2-5 | 13 | TRBV7-3 | - | TGTGCCAGCAGCTTAGGGCAGGCAGAGACCCAGTACTTC | CASSLGQAETQYF
- | TRBJ2-5 | 12 | TRBV18 | - | TGTGCCAGCTCACAAAACCAAGAGACCCAGTACTTC | CASSQNQETQYF
- | TRBJ2-7 | 10 | TRBV19 | - | TGTTCGGTCAGGGGGGGCGAGCAGTACTTC | CSVRGGEQYF
many | TRBJ2-7 | 14 | TRBV19 | - | TGTGCCAGTAGTATATCCGGGGCAACCTACGAGCAGTACTTC | CASSISGATYEQYF
many | TRBJ1-2 | 15 | TRBV7-2 | - | TGTGCCAGCAGCCGAAGGGCAGCCTCCTACTATGGCTACACCTTC | CASSRRAASYYGYTF
many | TRBJ2-1 | 14 | TRBV12-3/TRBV12-4 | - | TGTGCCAGCAGGACACAGCAGCGCGACAATGAGCAGTTCTTC | CASRTQQRDNEQFF
- | TRBJ2-7 | 13 | TRBV3-1 | - | TGTGCCAGCAGCCAACTAAGCTCCTACGAGCAGTACTTC | CASSQLSSYEQYF
many | TRBJ1-5 | 16 | TRBV27 | TRBD1 | TGTGCCAGCAGTCCGGGACAGGGGAGCGGCAATCAGCCCCAGCATTTT | CASSPGQGSGNQPQHF